Below are 27 T cell receptor beta chains sequenced from a single sample in a study of T cells in Graves' hyperthyroidism and ophthalmopathy. Amplification yielded TCR beta CDR3 regions, with RNA transcripts as the source. Using the HTBI primer set, a first-round RT-PCR was run on the TCR CDR3. Each CDR3 protein is one row after TCRdb ran MiXCR on the multiplex PCR reads. The sample holds some 600,000 distinct CDR3 sequences, approximately 14% seen once. Sequences were obtained from blood. The receptors derive from a woman in her twenties or thirties with Graves' hyperthyroidism that later progressed to Graves' ophthalmopathy.

This clonotype was recorded a few times. The chain couples TRBV5-6 to TRBJ2-3, with D perhaps TRBD1 (5 bases). V shed 3 bases and J shed 5 bases, with 19 bases lying between them. Looked up from germline, CDR1 is SGHDT and CDR2 is YYEEEE. The CDR3 runs to 16 residues. The chain's CDR3 is CASSSYFSLGVDTQYF. In DNA form, the CDR3 reads TGTGCCAGCAGCTCCTACTTCTCTCTAGGGGTAGATACGCAGTATTTT.

Many counts were recorded for this clonotype. The chain uses TRBV12-3 or TRBV12-4 and TRBJ2-1; D possibly uses TRBD1 or TRBD2 (5 bases each). Between the trimmed V and J ends, which lost 1 base and 4 bases, there was a span of 14 bases. The CDR3 spans 16 residues. This CDR3 reads CASSLGLGDLYNEQFF. Here the CDR3 DNA reads TGTGCCAGCAGTTTAGGCCTAGGGGACCTGTACAATGAGCAGTTCTTC.

Concerning this clonotype itself: A read error is possible here, since a much larger clone lies one base away. The chain employs TRBV30 and TRBJ2-7; D is unresolved. Germline assignment: CDR1 GTSNPN and CDR2 SVGIG (reference sequence). The CDR3 consists of 12 residues. The CDR3 DNA follows: TGTGCCTGGAGTCCTATCTCCTACGAGCACTACTTC. As protein: CAWSPISYEHYF.

A remark on this clonotype: The CDR3 carries no conserved terminal phenylalanine or tryptophan, so it likely arises from a read error. The chain has TRBV2 and TRBJ1-5; no clear D gene. CDR1 and CDR2 (germline): SNHLY, FYNNEI. This CDR3 has 14 residues. The V end was cut by 3 bases, the J end by 5 bases, with 11 bases between. CDR3: CASSDGEGYQPQHS. CDR3 bases: TGTGCCAGCAGTGACGGCGAGGGCTATCAGCCCCAGCATTCT.

This clonotype showed up many times. V gene TRBV5-1 combines with J gene TRBJ2-7; maybe TRBD2 (5 bases). There are 14 residues in the CDR3. With 2 bases removed from V and 6 bases from J, the gap between germline ends came to 15 bases. CDR1 and CDR2 (germline): SGHRS, YFSETQ. The CDR3 loop is CASSLDGLNLEQYF. The CDR3 DNA reads TGCGCCAGCAGCTTAGACGGACTCAACCTCGAGCAGTACTTC.

The chain has TRBV4-3 and TRBJ1-3; tentatively, D is TRBD1 (5 bases). CDR3 size: 14 residues. The germline V gene has CDR1 LGHNA and CDR2 YSLEER. The V gene lost 3 bases and the J gene lost 2 bases, with 8 bases spanning the gap. The CDR3 spells CASSQGTPGNTIYF. The CDR3 nucleotides are TGCGCCAGCAGCCAGGGGACTCCTGGAAACACCATATATTTT.

This clonotype appeared many times. The rearrangement links TRBV28 to TRBJ1-2; unclear D gene. Trimming shortened V by 5 bases and J by 8 bases, and 9 bases separated the two germline ends. The germline gives CDR1 MDHEN, CDR2 SYDVKM. The CDR3 sequence is 11 residues long. CDR3: CASSRTEGYTF. CDR3 coding DNA: TGTGCCAGCAGTAGAACGGAAGGCTACACCTTC.

The chain employs TRBV7-9 and TRBJ1-2; 9 nucleotides line up with TRBD1. The CDR3 covers 15 residues. Germline V gene lookup returns CDR1 SEHNR and CDR2 FQNEAQ (reference sequence). With V trimmed by 5 bases and J by 8 bases, 12 bases remained unmatched. CDR3 in amino acids: CASSLPGQGIRGYTF. CDR3 coding DNA: TGTGCCAGCAGCCTTCCGGGACAGGGAATTCGGGGCTACACCTTC.

V gene TRBV4-1 combines with J gene TRBJ2-5, with D uncertain. Germline-derived CDR1 and CDR2 are MGHRA and YSYEKL. Trimming shortened V by 4 bases and J by 1 base, and 10 bases separated the two germline ends. The CDR3 has 14 amino acids. CDR3 amino acids: CASSRDWAQETQYF. The CDR3 region has the DNA TGCGCCAGCAGCCGAGATTGGGCCCAAGAGACCCAGTACTTC.

This clonotype was detected ten times or more. The chain recombines TRBV11-2 with TRBJ2-3; 11 nucleotides line up with TRBD2. In germline, CDR1 is SGHAT, CDR2 FQNNGV. The V segment lost 3 bases and the J segment 5 bases; nucleotides outside the gene matches: 10. The CDR3 has 17 amino acids. The CDR3 nucleotides read TGTGCCAGCAGCTTTCGAGTAGCGGGAGGGCCTGGAGATACGCAGTATTTT. Protein product: CASSFRVAGGPGDTQYF.

This clonotype was seen ten or more times. The chain carries TRBV6-2 or TRBV6-3 and TRBJ2-1; D gene uncertain. The CDR3 length is 15 residues. Trimming pared 0 bases from V and 6 bases from J, leaving 12 bases between. The V gene's germline CDR1 is MNHEY and CDR2 SVGEGT. CDR3 sequence: CASSYSMGYSNEQFF. DNA of the CDR3: TGTGCCAGCAGTTACTCGATGGGCTATAGCAATGAGCAGTTCTTC.

This clonotype was observed at least ten times. This chain links TRBV20-1 with TRBJ2-7; 11 bases are shared with TRBD2. Trimming at V came to 8 bases and at J to 1 base, leaving 13 bases not matched to a gene. Germline values: CDR1 DFQATT, CDR2 SNEGSKA (reference sequence). This CDR3 comprises 16 residues. CDR3 DNA: TGCAGTCCAGGGGGGTCGACTAGCGGGAATTCCTACGAGCAGTACTTC. Translation: CSPGGSTSGNSYEQYF.

This clonotype was seen many times. V usage is TRBV28 and J usage is TRBJ2-3; 7 nucleotides line up with TRBD2. CDR3 size: 16 residues. In germline, CDR1 is MDHEN, CDR2 SYDVKM. J was trimmed by 1 base and V by 2 bases; bases with no gene match: 6. The DNA of the CDR3 is TGTGCCAGCAGTTTAGGAGGGGCGGGGGGCACAGATACGCAGTATTTT. This gives the protein CASSLGGAGGTDTQYF.

The gene calls are TRBV18 and TRBJ1-2; D remains unclear. Trimming stripped 3 bases from V and 8 bases from J, with 13 bases between. The germline CDR1 and CDR2 sequences are KGHSH and LQKENI. This CDR3 has 13 residues. CDR3 nucleotide sequence: TGTGCCAGCTCACCTAGGAGGGATGAGGGCTACACCTTC. This sequence encodes CASSPRRDEGYTF.

This clonotype has ten or more counts. The V and J genes are TRBV12-3 or TRBV12-4 and TRBJ1-1; D gene ambiguous. The CDR3 covers 14 residues. The V gene lost 6 bases and the J gene lost 5 bases, with 16 bases spanning the gap. CDR3 sequence reads: CASREGTGRTEAFF. The CDR3 nucleotides read TGTGCCAGCAGAGAGGGTACGGGGAGGACTGAAGCTTTCTTT.

The chain uses TRBV6-2 or TRBV6-3 and TRBJ2-6, with TRBD2 matching 7 bases. Germline V gives CDR1 MNHEY, CDR2 SVGEGT. The CDR3 has 17 amino acids. V trimming: 7 bases; J trimming: 3 bases; junction bases outside the gene matches: 12. The chain's CDR3 is CASIEGGPKVGANVLTF. As DNA, the CDR3 is TGTGCCAGCATTGAGGGAGGGCCCAAGGTTGGGGCCAACGTCCTGACTTTC.

V usage is TRBV28 and J usage is TRBJ1-2; possibly TRBD1 for D (5 bases). V lost 3 bases, J lost 6 bases, and 11 bases lay in between. Germline V lookup: CDR1 MDHEN, CDR2 SYDVKM. This CDR3 is 13 amino acids long. The CDR3 DNA reads TGTGCCAGCAGTTTTCTGGGGGAGGATGGCTACACCTTC. Residues: CASSFLGEDGYTF.

There are a few counts of this clonotype. The chain couples TRBV20-1 to TRBJ1-5, with TRBD1 matching over 9 bases. The CDR3 is 14 amino acids. Per the germline V gene, CDR1 is DFQATT and CDR2 is SNEGSKA (reference sequence). Trimming cost V 6 bases and J 6 bases; bases outside gene matches: 9. Here the CDR3 reads CSATIQGAGQPQHF. CDR3 DNA: TGCAGTGCCACGATACAGGGGGCAGGTCAGCCCCAGCATTTT.

This clonotype was observed at least ten times. This sequence joins TRBV28 and TRBJ2-7, with D possibly TRBD2 on 7 matching bases. The CDR3 totals 14 residues. Germline V gene data show CDR1 as MDHEN and CDR2 as SYDVKM. Deletions cut 2 bases from V and 2 bases from J, with 10 bases between. The CDR3 coding sequence is TGTGCCAGCAGTTTAGGGGGGGCCCCCTACGAGCAGTACTTC. Translating it yields CASSLGGAPYEQYF.

This clonotype has at least ten counts. The V and J genes are TRBV27 and TRBJ2-3; D perhaps matches TRBD1 (6 bases). Germline-derived CDR1 and CDR2 are MNHEY and SMNVEV (reference sequence). The V gene lost 0 bases and the J gene lost 0 bases, with 10 bases spanning the gap. This CDR3 comprises 16 residues. The CDR3: CASSLSNRASTDTQYF. CDR3 DNA sequence: TGTGCCAGCAGTTTATCGAACAGGGCTAGCACAGATACGCAGTATTTT.

Many counts were recorded for this clonotype. The chain combines TRBV9 with TRBJ1-6; D unclear. Germline V lookup: CDR1 SGDLS, CDR2 YYNGEE. The CDR3 length is 13 residues. The V gene lost 1 base and the J gene lost 7 bases, with 6 bases spanning the gap. This CDR3 is CASSVSGNSPLHF. The CDR3 DNA reads TGTGCCAGCAGCGTATCCGGGAATTCACCCCTCCACTTT.

Regarding this clonotype: Just one base apart from a much larger clone, this may be a read error. V is TRBV20-1 and J is TRBJ2-1, with D possibly being TRBD1 or TRBD2 (5 bases each). Germline lookup yields CDR1 DFQATT and CDR2 SNEGSKA (reference sequence). This CDR3 has 12 residues. V dropped 3 bases and J dropped 13 bases, with 16 bases sitting between them. CDR3 region: CSASEGSGAQFF. The DNA of the CDR3 is TGCAGTGCTAGCGAGGGGTCGGGTGCCCAGTTCTTC.

The J gene is TRBJ2-1, the V gene TRBV20-1; 12 bases match TRBD2. The CDR3 totals 18 residues. V shed 4 bases and J 4 bases; nucleotides not matched to a gene: 14. Germline loops: CDR1 DFQATT, CDR2 SNEGSKA (reference sequence). CDR3 loop: CSAMSGTSGHAKYNEQFF. CDR3 DNA sequence: TGCAGTGCTATGTCCGGGACTAGCGGGCATGCCAAGTACAATGAGCAGTTCTTC.

In its sample, this clonotype was seen many times. The V gene is TRBV19, the J gene TRBJ1-1; D perhaps matches TRBD1 (5 bases). The CDR3 is made up of 14 amino acids. Germline V gene data show CDR1 as LNHDA and CDR2 as SQIVND (reference sequence). With 6 bases removed from V and 2 bases from J, the gap between germline ends came to 13 bases. For the CDR3, the DNA is TGTGCCAGTAGAGACGGGACGGTAAACACTGAAGCTTTCTTT. Amino acid sequence: CASRDGTVNTEAFF.

Concerning this clonotype itself: The conserved final phenylalanine or tryptophan is absent from the CDR3, which likely points to a read error. No DNA is shown, since the ends of the CDR3 on it are uncertain; the CDR3 is the one TCRdb lists. J is TRBJ1-6 and V is TRBV5-1; the table's TRBD1 call for D was not verified on the DNA. Germline V CDR1 and CDR2: SGHRS, YFSETQ. The CDR3 region is 15 residues in length, termini included. This CDR3 is CASSTRQGLDSPRHV.

In its sample, this clonotype was seen a few times. The chain links TRBV4-1 to TRBJ1-1; 9 positions match TRBD1. The J segment lost 11 bases and the V segment lost 3 bases, leaving 13 bases of the junction unmatched. The CDR3 sequence is 15 residues long. Germline CDR1 reads MGHRA; CDR2 reads YSYEKL. In DNA, the CDR3 is TGCGCCAGCAGCCATCGCCGGGACAGGGACATGATCGCTTTCTTT. Translating gives CASSHRRDRDMIAFF.

Turning to this clonotype: A much larger clone differs by one base, so this may be a read error. The CDR3 region is CASSPLRWADTQYF. In nucleotides, the CDR3 is TGTGCCAGCAGCCCCCTTCGATGGGCAGATACGCAGTATTTT. V is TRBV2 and J is TRBJ2-3; D remains unclear. In germline, CDR1 is SNHLY, CDR2 FYNNEI. The CDR3 loop spans 14 amino acids. Trimming took off 6 bases at V and 4 bases at J, with 14 bases between the two ends.